There are a few counts of the clone carrying this T cell receptor beta chain. The data derive from a study of Ad26.COV2.S vaccination and SARS-CoV-2 variants. This CDR3 contains 14 residues. V was clipped by 4 bases and J by 1 base; unmatched bases: 3. In germline, CDR1 is KGHSH, CDR2 LQKENI. Here immunoSEQ multiplex PCR was the method, and the copy in TCRdb shows in-frame clones only, minus some. Counted here are about 350,000 clones, around 89% occurring once; the ten biggest clones make up just under 5%. As to treatment: 19 received Ad26.COV2.S at low or high dose, single or two shots; 5 received placebo; per-sample allocation not given. All samples were drawn on day 63, counting from the first vaccine or placebo injection.

The chain couples TRBV18 to TRBJ1-1, with 7 bases fitting TRBD1. The input for sequencing was peripheral blood, taken in a trial of Ad26.COV2.S vaccine versus placebo. This receptor was taken from a person aged 18 to 59 who received the Ad26.COV2.S COVID-19 vaccine or a placebo. For the CDR3, the DNA is TGTGCCAGCTCACAGGGACAGACGAACACTGAAGCTTTCTTT. It yields the protein CASSQGQTNTEAFF. Variable domain in full (rest from reference TRBV18 and TRBJ1-1): NAGVMQNPRHLVRRRGQEARLRCSPMKGHSHVYWYRQLPEEGLKFMVYLQKENIIDESGMPKERFSAEFPKEGPSILRIQQVVRGDSAAYFCASSQGQTNTEAFFGQGTRLTVV.